This T cell receptor (beta chain) is drawn from a study of CD8 T cells in ankylosing spondylitis (dated by TCRdb to about 2017). With respect to the entire study: T cell receptor beta repertoires were profiled in healthy donors and ankylosing spondylitis patients so that disease-linked TCR variants could be found. In total, the full study cohort was made up of 108 healthy donors and roughly 27 ankylosing spondylitis patients. Samples of peripheral blood were taken, and for ankylosing spondylitis patients, synovial fluid was collected as well. The study at large found these results: In peripheral blood, the disease-linked clones were found at relatively low frequencies and had a CD8+ phenotype. A TCR beta motif made up of 7 to 9 highly homologous amino acid variants appeared to be characteristic of blood from ankylosing spondylitis patients. Some motif variants were previously reported in synovial fluid and blood of reactive arthritis patients, suggesting common disease-initiation mechanisms. Significant enrichment of the disease-linked clones was reported in matched synovial fluid samples from ankylosing spondylitis patients.

The data were produced on an Illumina HiSeq 2500. Quantitative 5'-RACE with molecular barcodes was the method used to prepare the TCR beta libraries. Per the source publication's procedure: A new computational method, built on a probabilistic model of VDJ rearrangement, was used to identify disease-linked TCR variants. TCRdb itself trimmed the public reads at Q25 with fastp, ran MiXCR and retained productive beta chains. Rows with one shared CDR3 protein collapse into an entry with the most common genes and DNA. TCRdb, rather than the study authors, made the V and J calls. Counted in this sample were hundreds of thousands of distinct CDR3 sequences; about 9.1% of them appeared once. The biggest ten clones account for approximately 6.3% of the sample. V sheds 6 bases and J sheds 0 bases, leaving 12 bases between their ends. CDR1 and CDR2, per the germline V gene (reference sequence), are DFQATT and SNEGSKA. The CDR3, from cysteine to phenylalanine, totals 13 residues. The kept DNA is CDR3 alone, 39 bases in frame from the first base.

This clonotype came up many times. Its binding antigen is unknown. Base qualities are not at hand, and no much larger clone is one base apart. Sequencing was done on a sample of blood, either unsorted or a sorted T cell fraction (not recorded which). The TCR was taken from a male donor with ankylosing spondylitis or in good health (not recorded which). The chain was built from TRBV20-1 and TRBJ2-7; no confident D gene assignment can be made. The CDR3 protein is CSALPTSSYEQYF. The DNA sequence is TGCAGTGCCCTACCGACGAGCTCCTACGAGCAGTACTTC.